Below, 19 T cell receptor beta chains from the same sample are listed, as sequenced in a study of control samples from healthy donors and cancer patients. Sequencing was performed with immunoSEQ multiplex PCR; in TCRdb, only in-frame clones are kept and a portion is missing. The table has 100,000 to 150,000 clones, 80% to 95% seen once; the top ten hold less than 7%. Sequencing used blood. The receptors shown here come from a man in his late teens or twenties in good health.

The V call is TRBV7-2, the J call TRBJ2-2; 7 bases are shared with TRBD2. Germline CDR1 is SGHTA and CDR2 is FQGNSA. J lost 1 base, V lost 5 bases, and 16 bases had no gene match. The CDR3 consists of 19 residues. CDR3 sequence (DNA): TGTGCCAGCAGCCCCCAGCGGGGATCGGCAATGGGGAACACCGGGGAGCTGTTTTTT. Translating gives CASSPQRGSAMGNTGELFF.

The chain has TRBV5-1 and TRBJ2-7, with D tentatively TRBD2 (6 bases). V dropped 2 bases and J dropped 2 bases, with 8 bases sitting between them. CDR1 SGHRS and CDR2 YFSETQ come from the germline V gene. The CDR3 is 13 residues long. CDR3 residues: CASSFGGTYEQYF. The CDR3 DNA reads TGCGCCAGCAGCTTCGGGGGTACCTACGAGCAGTACTTC.

This chain links TRBV3-1 (or the pseudogene TRBV3-2) with TRBJ1-6, with 8 bases identical to TRBD1. The CDR3 is 14 amino acids. Per germline, CDR1 LGHDT and CDR2 YNNKEL (reference sequence). Germline trimming cut 6 bases from V and 8 bases from J; bases unmatched to any gene: 6. CDR3: CASRSADRDSPLHF. In DNA form, the CDR3 reads TGTGCCAGCAGATCCGCGGACAGGGATTCACCCCTCCACTTT.

The chain uses TRBV5-6 and TRBJ1-6; 8 nucleotides align to TRBD1. Germline V lookup: CDR1 SGHDT, CDR2 YYEEEE. CDR3 length: 17 amino acids. The junction had 8 bases not matched to a gene; V was cut back by 6 bases and J by 0 bases. The CDR3: CASNKTGANSYNSPLHF. In DNA form, the CDR3 reads TGTGCCAGCAATAAGACAGGGGCCAACTCCTATAATTCACCCCTCCACTTT.

The J gene is TRBJ2-5, the V gene TRBV4-1, with TRBD2 as a possible D gene (7 bases). V shed 4 bases and J shed 1 base, with 16 bases lying between them. Looked up from germline, CDR1 is MGHRA and CDR2 is YSYEKL. The CDR3 has 16 residues. The CDR3 DNA follows: TGCGCCAGCAGCCCTAGGGGGGGGATCCTCCAAGAGACCCAGTACTTC. Amino acids: CASSPRGGILQETQYF.

The V call is TRBV5-1, the J call TRBJ2-3; 7 positions agree with TRBD2. Trimming at V came to 4 bases and at J to 1 base, leaving 6 bases not matched to a gene. This CDR3 comprises 15 residues. Germline V gene data show CDR1 as SGHRS and CDR2 as YFSETQ. CDR3 sequence: CASSPRDYRTDTQYF. In DNA form, the CDR3 reads TGCGCCAGCAGCCCCCGGGACTACCGCACAGATACGCAGTATTTT.

The V call is TRBV7-9, the J call TRBJ2-7; 7 bases are shared with TRBD1. CDR1 is SEHNR and CDR2 is FQNEAQ in the germline V gene (reference sequence). V gave up 10 bases and J gave up 3 bases; unmatched junction bases: 15. CDR3 length equals 15 residues. DNA of the CDR3: TGTGCCACCGATTTATGGACAGGTACGATCTACGAGCAGTACTTC. Its translation is CATDLWTGTIYEQYF.

The chain employs TRBV7-2 and TRBJ2-1; the D is unclear. Germline CDR1 SGHTA, CDR2 FQGNSA. V lost 2 bases and J 7 bases, leaving 18 bases between the germline ends. The CDR3 length is 16 residues. The CDR3 region is CASSLIAVAPGNEQFF. Here the CDR3 DNA reads TGTGCCAGCAGCTTAATCGCCGTGGCCCCCGGGAATGAGCAGTTCTTC.

This clone turned up a few times. The rearrangement joins TRBV19 to TRBJ2-7, with 9 bases fitting TRBD2. Trimming took 9 bases from V and 6 from J; bases not matched to a gene: 12. The CDR3 contains 14 residues. Germline V gene sequence: CDR1 LNHDA, CDR2 SQIVND (reference sequence). The CDR3 DNA sequence: TGTGCCAGCACGGCCGGGACTAGCTTCCGCGAGCAGTACTTC. It encodes CASTAGTSFREQYF.

The chain is built from TRBV4-2 and TRBJ2-6; 10 nucleotides line up with TRBD1. The V and J ends lost 3 bases and 1 base, in that order; junction bases with no gene match: 0. CDR1 is LGHNA, CDR2 YNFKEQ, per germline. The CDR3 contains 16 residues. For the CDR3, the DNA is TGTGCCAGCAGCCAGGACAGGGGGTCTGGGGCCAACGTCCTGACTTTC. Amino acid sequence: CASSQDRGSGANVLTF.

The rearrangement joins TRBV18 to TRBJ2-5; no clear D. The CDR3 is 13 amino acids. Trimming pared 3 bases from V and 1 base from J, leaving 6 bases between. Germline V gene sequence: CDR1 KGHSH, CDR2 LQKENI. The CDR3 loop reads CASSPSSQETQYF. Here the CDR3 DNA reads TGTGCCAGCTCACCGAGTTCCCAAGAGACCCAGTACTTC.

The chain is built from TRBV9 and TRBJ2-5; 11 bases agree with TRBD2. Germline V gene lookup returns CDR1 SGDLS and CDR2 YYNGEE. This CDR3 region has 18 residues. The ends lost 0 bases at V and 4 bases at J; junction bases unmatched: 11. The chain's CDR3 is CASSVVRVLAGGGETQYF. The CDR3 nucleotides read TGTGCCAGCAGCGTAGTGAGAGTGCTAGCGGGGGGTGGAGAGACCCAGTACTTC.

This clone is a singleton in its sample. In DNA, the CDR3 is TGTGCCAGCAGTTACTCACAGGGAGGTCGGAATGAGCAGTTCTTC. This sequence encodes CASSYSQGGRNEQFF. This chain joins TRBV6-6 and TRBJ2-1; perhaps D is TRBD1 or TRBD2 (6 bases each). V lost 0 bases, J lost 7 bases, and 13 bases lay in between. The CDR3 sequence is 15 residues long. Germline V gives CDR1 MNHNY, CDR2 SVGAGI (reference sequence).

The chain is built from TRBV14 and TRBJ1-2; TRBD1 agrees at 8 bases. V shed 5 bases, J shed 4 bases, and the junction held 3 bases outside the gene matches. There are 13 residues in the CDR3. CDR1 and CDR2 (germline): SGHDN, FVKESK. The CDR3 coding sequence is TGTGCCAGCAGCTTCGACAGGGGCTATGGCTACACCTTC. It yields the protein CASSFDRGYGYTF.

The V call is TRBV7-6, the J call TRBJ2-3, with TRBD1 identical over 8 bases. Germline values: CDR1 SGHVS, CDR2 FNYEAQ. The CDR3 runs 16 residues. V shed 4 bases and J 0 bases; nucleotides not matched to a gene: 6. DNA of the CDR3: TGTGCCAGCAGCTACACAGGGGGGCAAAGCACAGATACGCAGTATTTT. Translation: CASSYTGGQSTDTQYF.

The rearrangement links TRBV14 to TRBJ1-3; no clear D. This CDR3 contains 16 residues. Germline V gene sequence: CDR1 SGHDN, CDR2 FVKESK. With 0 bases removed from V and 0 bases from J, the gap between germline ends came to 9 bases. CDR3 sequence (DNA): TGTGCCAGCAGCCAAGATCCAGTGGGCTCTGGAAACACCATATATTTT. Protein sequence: CASSQDPVGSGNTIYF.

This chain links TRBV6-5 with TRBJ1-4; TRBD1 aligns across 8 bases. CDR1 MNHEY and CDR2 SVGAGI come from the germline V gene. The CDR3 is made up of 13 amino acids. V was pared by 5 bases and J by 7 bases, with 3 bases of the junction left unmatched. Written as DNA, the CDR3 is TGTGCCAGCAGTCTCGACAGGGGTGAAAAACTGTTTTTT. Residues: CASSLDRGEKLFF.

The chain couples TRBV5-4 to TRBJ2-7; no clear D. CDR3 length: 15 residues. V was trimmed by 5 bases and J by 1 base, leaving 16 bases between them. Germline V lookup: CDR1 SGHNT, CDR2 YYREEE (reference sequence). The CDR3 bases are TGTGCCAGCAGTTCCATGGGCCGACATTCCTACGAGCAGTACTTC. As protein: CASSSMGRHSYEQYF.

The chain recombines TRBV24-1 with TRBJ1-2, with TRBD1 identical over 9 bases. Germline V gene data show CDR1 as KGHDR and CDR2 as SFDVKD. The CDR3 totals 14 residues. The ends lost 4 bases at V and 4 bases at J; junction bases unmatched: 3. CDR3 amino acids: CATSEGDRAYGYTF. In DNA, the CDR3 is TGTGCCACCAGTGAGGGGGACAGGGCCTATGGCTACACCTTC.